This is a list of T cell receptor beta chains from one sample in a study of early T cells in non-severe SARS-CoV-2 infection. TCRdb re-called the 5' RACE reads through MiXCR, storing one row per CDR3 protein. The sample records over 25,000 distinct CDR3 sequences, less than 10% being singletons. The sequencing sample was made of whole blood. All receptors come from an adult who was a healthcare worker with PCR-confirmed SARS-CoV-2 infection or an uninfected control (not recorded which). Both conserved end residues are part of each CDR3. D genes are given only for firm matches. Only some rows state a clone size, as once, few, many or a class for expanded clones.

v_gene	abundance	j_gene	len	d_gene	CDR3nt	CDR3aa
TRBV6-2/TRBV6-3	.	TRBJ2-7	15	TRBD2	TGTGCCAGCAGTTACTCGACTAGCGGGACCTACGAGCAGTACTTC	CASSYSTSGTYEQYF
TRBV7-9	few	TRBJ1-3	14	.	TGTGCCAGCAGCTTGGGGACCTCTGGAAACACCATATATTTT	CASSLGTSGNTIYF
TRBV7-3	.	TRBJ1-1	14	TRBD1	TGTGCCAGCAGCCCGGGACAGTGGGCCACTGAAGCTTTCTTT	CASSPGQWATEAFF
TRBV20-1	many	TRBJ2-7	14	TRBD1	TGCAGTGCTAGAGGGAGGGACAGGGGTTACGAGCAGTACTTC	CSARGRDRGYEQYF
TRBV5-1	.	TRBJ1-5	13	.	TGCGCCAGCAGCTTGGAGGGCGGCCAGCCCCAGCATTTT	CASSLEGGQPQHF
TRBV5-1	many	TRBJ2-7	14	.	TGCGCCAGCAAGGCTGGGGAAACGTCCTACGAGCAGTACTTC	CASKAGETSYEQYF
TRBV7-6	many	TRBJ2-3	14	TRBD2	TGTGCCAGCAGCCATACTAGCGGGACAGATACGCAGTATTTT	CASSHTSGTDTQYF
TRBV29-1	.	TRBJ1-2	13	.	TGCAGTGTAGCGATAGGTCCCTACTATGGCTACACCTTC	CSVAIGPYYGYTF
TRBV19	many	TRBJ1-5	16	TRBD1	TGTGCCAGTAGTACCTGGACAGGGTCCGGCAATCAGCCCCAGCATTTT	CASSTWTGSGNQPQHF
TRBV29-1	many	TRBJ2-7	11	.	TGCAGCGTTGGAGGGGGCTACGAGCAGTACTTC	CSVGGGYEQYF
TRBV6-5	few	TRBJ1-1	14	.	TGTGCCAGCAGTTACCGGGTAGATGGTACTGAAGCTTTCTTT	CASSYRVDGTEAFF
TRBV7-3	.	TRBJ1-1	13	.	TGTGCCAGCAGATCAGGGACGAACACTGAAGCTTTCTTT	CASRSGTNTEAFF
TRBV12-3/TRBV12-4	few	TRBJ1-1	14	TRBD1	TGTGCCAGCAGTGCAAGGACAGGGTCTACTGAAGCTTTCTTT	CASSARTGSTEAFF
TRBV7-2	few	TRBJ1-2	13	.	TGTGCCAGCAGCATCAGGGCCATAGGAGGCTACACCTTC	CASSIRAIGGYTF
TRBV7-8	few	TRBJ2-5	15	.	TGTGCCAGCAGCTTGGAGGGACTGAGACAAGAGACCCAGTACTTC	CASSLEGLRQETQYF
TRBV6-5	.	TRBJ1-1	12	.	TGTGCCAGCAGCACCGCAGACACTGAAGCTTTCTTT	CASSTADTEAFF
TRBV29-1	many	TRBJ2-4	14	.	TGCAGCGTTGGGGTGGGGAGCGCCAAAAACATTCAGTACTTC	CSVGVGSAKNIQYF
TRBV2	few	TRBJ2-7	12	.	TGTGCCAGCAGTGCAATTGCTTACGAGCAGTACTTC	CASSAIAYEQYF
TRBV4-2	few	TRBJ1-2	14	.	TGTGCCAGCAGCCAAGAGAGGGTCTCTTATGGCTACACCTTC	CASSQERVSYGYTF
TRBV20-1	.	TRBJ1-1	11	.	TGCAGTGCTTCCCCCCACTCTGAAGCTTTCTTT	CSASPHSEAFF
TRBV5-6	few	TRBJ1-2	17	.	TGTGCCAGCAGCTTGGTATCGGTACTCCAAGGGGACTATGGCTACACCTTC	CASSLVSVLQGDYGYTF
TRBV10-3	few	TRBJ1-5	15	.	TGTGCCATCAGTGAGGGGGGCGCAGGGTCTCAGCCCCAGCATTTT	CAISEGGAGSQPQHF
TRBV10-3	many	TRBJ2-3	16	.	TGTGCCATCAGTGATGGGCAGGGTGGAGGTACAGATACGCAGTATTTT	CAISDGQGGGTDTQYF
TRBV19	many	TRBJ2-2	15	TRBD1	TGTGCCAGTAGTATCCGACAGGGGTGGACCGGGGAGCTGTTTTTT	CASSIRQGWTGELFF
TRBV29-1	.	TRBJ1-2	14	.	TGCAGCGTTGTCCCCTTACCTTCTAACTATGGCTACACCTTC	CSVVPLPSNYGYTF
TRBV29-1	many	TRBJ2-1	14	.	TGCAGCGTTGAAGGAGACAGACTTGGCAATGAGCAGTTCTTC	CSVEGDRLGNEQFF
TRBV2	many	TRBJ2-7	11	.	TGTGCCATCAACAGGGACTACGAGCAGTACTTC	CAINRDYEQYF
TRBV6-2/TRBV6-3	medium-sized	TRBJ2-2	14	.	TGTGCCACCTTCCGCCCACCTTTCACCGGGGAGCTGTTTTTT	CATFRPPFTGELFF
TRBV28	.	TRBJ2-7	16	.	TGTGCCAGCAGTTCCGCATACCAGGGAGTCTGGAACGAGCAGTACTTC	CASSSAYQGVWNEQYF
TRBV20-1	many	TRBJ2-3	15	TRBD2	TGCAGTGCTAGAGAATTGGCGGGGGGATCGGATACGCAGTATTTT	CSARELAGGSDTQYF
TRBV28	.	TRBJ1-5	14	.	TGTGCCAGCACCAAAACCAGGGCCAATCAGCCCCAGCATTTT	CASTKTRANQPQHF
TRBV7-2	once	TRBJ2-7	13	.	TGTGCCAGCAGCTTTCGGGCCCTATACGAGCAGTACTTC	CASSFRALYEQYF
TRBV7-2	once	TRBJ2-3	14	TRBD2	TGTGCCAGCAGCCCCGAGCGGGGGAGGCATACGCAGTATTTT	CASSPERGRHTQYF
TRBV27	many	TRBJ1-1	16	.	TGTGCCAGCAGTCGATCCCCCGTTGGTAGAAACACTGAAGCTTTCTTT	CASSRSPVGRNTEAFF
TRBV18	many	TRBJ1-1	15	.	TGTGCCAGCTCACCACGGGTAGACATGAACACTGAAGCTTTCTTT	CASSPRVDMNTEAFF
TRBV11-2	many	TRBJ2-7	12	.	TGTGCCAGCAGCTCCTCAAGGACTGAGCAGTACTTC	CASSSSRTEQYF
TRBV3-1	.	TRBJ2-7	13	.	TGTGCCAGCAGCCAAGGACGGGGGTACGAGCAGTACTTC	CASSQGRGYEQYF
TRBV20-1	few	TRBJ1-4	14	.	TGCAGTGCTAATGCGGGGGCTGCTAATGAAAAACTGTTTTTT	CSANAGAANEKLFF